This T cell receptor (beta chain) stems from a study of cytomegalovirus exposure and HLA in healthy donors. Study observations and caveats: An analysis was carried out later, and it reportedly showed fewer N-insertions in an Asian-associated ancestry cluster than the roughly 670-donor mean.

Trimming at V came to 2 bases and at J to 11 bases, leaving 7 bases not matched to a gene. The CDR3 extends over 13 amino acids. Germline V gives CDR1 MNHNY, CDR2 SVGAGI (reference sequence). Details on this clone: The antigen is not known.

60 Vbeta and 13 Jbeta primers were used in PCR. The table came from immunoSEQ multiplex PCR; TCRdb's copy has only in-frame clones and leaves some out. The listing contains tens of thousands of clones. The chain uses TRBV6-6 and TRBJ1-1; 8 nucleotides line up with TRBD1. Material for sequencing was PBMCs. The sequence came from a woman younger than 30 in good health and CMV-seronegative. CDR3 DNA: TGTGCCAGCAGTTACGCAGGACAGGGAGGGGCTTTCTTT. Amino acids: CASSYAGQGGAFF.